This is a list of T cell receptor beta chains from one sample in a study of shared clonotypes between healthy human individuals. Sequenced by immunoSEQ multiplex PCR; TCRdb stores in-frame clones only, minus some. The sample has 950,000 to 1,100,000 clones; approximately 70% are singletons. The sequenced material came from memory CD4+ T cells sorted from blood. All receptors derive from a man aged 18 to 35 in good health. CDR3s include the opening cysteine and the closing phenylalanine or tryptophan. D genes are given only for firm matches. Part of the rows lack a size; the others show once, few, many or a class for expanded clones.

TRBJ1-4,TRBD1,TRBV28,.,CASSPLKQGADEKLFF,TGTGCCAGCAGTCCACTAAAACAGGGGGCAGATGAAAAACTGTTTTTT
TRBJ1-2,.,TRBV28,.,CASVRAGGGYTF,TGTGCCAGCGTCCGGGCCGGTGGTGGCTACACCTTC
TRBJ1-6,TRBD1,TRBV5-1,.,CASSRGQGNSPLHF,TGCGCCAGCAGCCGGGGACAGGGTAATTCACCCCTCCACTTT
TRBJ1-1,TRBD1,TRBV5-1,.,CASSPTGQLLTEAFF,TGCGCCAGCAGCCCAACGGGACAGCTTTTAACTGAAGCTTTCTTT
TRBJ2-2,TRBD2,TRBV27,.,CASSLRPTSGRAYLYAGELFF,TGTGCCAGCAGTTTACGACCGACTAGCGGGAGGGCCTACCTTTACGCCGGGGAGCTGTTTTTT
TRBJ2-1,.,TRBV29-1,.,CSSLSGGFSYNEQFF,TGCAGTTCTCTGTCTGGCGGTTTCTCCTACAATGAGCAGTTCTTC
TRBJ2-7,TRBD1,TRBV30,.,CAWSVGQGVYEQYF,TGTGCCTGGAGTGTCGGACAGGGGGTGTACGAGCAGTACTTC
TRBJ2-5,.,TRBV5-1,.,CASSLGGTEVSKTQYF,TGCGCCAGCAGCTTAGGGGGGACGGAGGTATCGAAGACCCAGTACTTC
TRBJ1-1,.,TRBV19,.,CASSIDQWVTNTEAFF,TGTGCCAGTAGTATAGATCAATGGGTAACCAACACTGAAGCTTTCTTT
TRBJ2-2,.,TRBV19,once,CASSTPGNTGELFF,TGTGCCAGTAGTACTCCAGGGAACACCGGGGAGCTGTTTTTT
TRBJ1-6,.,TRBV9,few,CASSTGPSSYNSPLHF,TGTGCCAGCAGCACGGGCCCGAGCTCCTATAATTCACCCCTCCACTTT
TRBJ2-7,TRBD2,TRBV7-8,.,CASSARTSGRHSYEQYF,TGTGCCAGCAGCGCCCGGACTAGCGGGAGGCACTCCTACGAGCAGTACTTC
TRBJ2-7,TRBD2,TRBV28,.,CASRAGGLNEQYF,TGTGCCAGCAGGGCGGGGGGTTTGAACGAGCAGTACTTC
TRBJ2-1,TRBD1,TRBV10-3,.,CAIKGTGSTYNEQFF,TGTGCCATCAAAGGGACAGGGAGTACCTACAATGAGCAGTTCTTC
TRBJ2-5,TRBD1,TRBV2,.,CATGQVRETQYF,TGTGCCACGGGACAGGTTAGGGAGACCCAGTACTTC
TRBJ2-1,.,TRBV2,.,CASSERGRAGNEQFF,TGTGCCAGCAGTGAACGTGGAAGGGCCGGGAATGAGCAGTTCTTC